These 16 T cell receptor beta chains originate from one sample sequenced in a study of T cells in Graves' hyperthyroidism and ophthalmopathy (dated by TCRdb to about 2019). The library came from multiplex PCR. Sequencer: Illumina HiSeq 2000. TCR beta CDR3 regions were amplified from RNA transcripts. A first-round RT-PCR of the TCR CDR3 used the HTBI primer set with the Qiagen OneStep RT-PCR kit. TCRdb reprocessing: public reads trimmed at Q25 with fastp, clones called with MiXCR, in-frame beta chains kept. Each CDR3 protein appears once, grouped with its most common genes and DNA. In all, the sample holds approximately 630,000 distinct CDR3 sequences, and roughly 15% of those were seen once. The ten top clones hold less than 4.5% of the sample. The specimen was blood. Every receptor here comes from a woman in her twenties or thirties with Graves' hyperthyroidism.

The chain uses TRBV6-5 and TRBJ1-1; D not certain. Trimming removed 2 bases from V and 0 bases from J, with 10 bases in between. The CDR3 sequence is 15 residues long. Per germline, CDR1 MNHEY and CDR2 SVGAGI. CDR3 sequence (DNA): TGTGCCAGCAGTTACCCGGTTGGCATGAACACTGAAGCTTTCTTT. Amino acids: CASSYPVGMNTEAFF.

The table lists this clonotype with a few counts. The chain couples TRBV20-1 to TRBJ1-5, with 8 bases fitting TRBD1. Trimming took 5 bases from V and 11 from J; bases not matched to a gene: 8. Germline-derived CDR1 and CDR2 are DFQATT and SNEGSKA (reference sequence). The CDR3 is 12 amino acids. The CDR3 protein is CSASRQGIAQHF. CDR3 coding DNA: TGCAGTGCTTCGAGACAGGGGATAGCCCAGCATTTT.

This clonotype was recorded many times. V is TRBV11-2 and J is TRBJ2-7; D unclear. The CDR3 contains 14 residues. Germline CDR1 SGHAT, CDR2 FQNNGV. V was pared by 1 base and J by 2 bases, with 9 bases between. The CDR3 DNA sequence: TGTGCCAGCAGCTTAGTAAGGACCCCCTACGAGCAGTACTTC. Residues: CASSLVRTPYEQYF.

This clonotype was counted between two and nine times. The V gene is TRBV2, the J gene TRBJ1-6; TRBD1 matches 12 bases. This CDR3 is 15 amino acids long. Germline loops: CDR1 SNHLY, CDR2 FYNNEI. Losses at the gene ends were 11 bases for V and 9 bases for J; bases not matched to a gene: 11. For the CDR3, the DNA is TGTGCCGGGAGCCGGGACAGGGGGCTACTTTCACCCCTCCACTTT. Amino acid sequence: CAGSRDRGLLSPLHF.

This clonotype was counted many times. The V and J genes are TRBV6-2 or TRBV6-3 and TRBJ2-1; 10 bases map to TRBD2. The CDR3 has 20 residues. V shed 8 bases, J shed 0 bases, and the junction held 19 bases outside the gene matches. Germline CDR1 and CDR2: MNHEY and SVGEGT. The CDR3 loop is CASRGFLRLAGGISYNEQFF. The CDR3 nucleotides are TGTGCCAGCCGGGGTTTTTTGCGACTAGCGGGCGGGATCTCCTACAATGAGCAGTTCTTC.

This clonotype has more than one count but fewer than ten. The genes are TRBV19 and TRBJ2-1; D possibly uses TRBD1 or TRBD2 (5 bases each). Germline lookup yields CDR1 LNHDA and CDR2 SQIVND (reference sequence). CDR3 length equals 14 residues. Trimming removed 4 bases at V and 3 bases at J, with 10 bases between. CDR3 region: CASSTGTFYNEQFF. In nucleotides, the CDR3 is TGTGCCAGTAGTACAGGGACCTTCTACAATGAGCAGTTCTTC.

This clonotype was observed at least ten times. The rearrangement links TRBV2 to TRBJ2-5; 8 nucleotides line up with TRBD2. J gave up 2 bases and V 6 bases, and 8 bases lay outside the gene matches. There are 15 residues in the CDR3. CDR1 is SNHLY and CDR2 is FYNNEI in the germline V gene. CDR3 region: CASRFSGSQQETQYF. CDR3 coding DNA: TGTGCCAGCAGATTCAGCGGGAGTCAACAAGAGACCCAGTACTTC.

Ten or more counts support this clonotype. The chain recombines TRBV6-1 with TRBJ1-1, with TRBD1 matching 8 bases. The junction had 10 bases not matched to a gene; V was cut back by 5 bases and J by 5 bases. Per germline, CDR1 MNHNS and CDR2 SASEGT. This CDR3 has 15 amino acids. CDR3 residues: CASSSSRGLWTEAFF. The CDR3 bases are TGTGCCAGCAGTTCCTCCAGGGGGCTTTGGACTGAAGCTTTCTTT.

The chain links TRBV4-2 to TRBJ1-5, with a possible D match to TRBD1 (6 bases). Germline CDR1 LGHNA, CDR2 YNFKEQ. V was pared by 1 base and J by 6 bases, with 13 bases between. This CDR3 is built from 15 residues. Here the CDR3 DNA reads TGTGCCAGCAGCCAAGTATGGGGGGCACTTCAGCCCCAGCATTTT. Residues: CASSQVWGALQPQHF.

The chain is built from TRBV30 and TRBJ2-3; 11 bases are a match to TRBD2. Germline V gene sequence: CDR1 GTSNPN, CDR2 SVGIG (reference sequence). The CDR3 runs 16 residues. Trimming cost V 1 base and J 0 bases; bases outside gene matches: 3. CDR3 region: CAWSGTSGLSTDTQYF. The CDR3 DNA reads TGTGCCTGGAGTGGGACTAGCGGGCTTAGCACAGATACGCAGTATTTT.

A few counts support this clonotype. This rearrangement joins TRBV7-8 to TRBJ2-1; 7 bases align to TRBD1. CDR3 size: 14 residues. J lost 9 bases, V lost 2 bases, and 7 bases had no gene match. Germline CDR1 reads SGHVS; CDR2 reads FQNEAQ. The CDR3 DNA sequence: TGTGCCAGCAGCTTAAGGACAGGCCATCCTGAGCAGTTCTTC. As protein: CASSLRTGHPEQFF.

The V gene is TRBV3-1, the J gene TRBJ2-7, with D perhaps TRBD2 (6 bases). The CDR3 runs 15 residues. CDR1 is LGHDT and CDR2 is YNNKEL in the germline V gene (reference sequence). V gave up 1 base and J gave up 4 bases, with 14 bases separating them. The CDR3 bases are TGTGCCAGCAGCCAAGGGGTAGCGGATAGGTACGAGCAGTACTTC. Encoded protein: CASSQGVADRYEQYF.

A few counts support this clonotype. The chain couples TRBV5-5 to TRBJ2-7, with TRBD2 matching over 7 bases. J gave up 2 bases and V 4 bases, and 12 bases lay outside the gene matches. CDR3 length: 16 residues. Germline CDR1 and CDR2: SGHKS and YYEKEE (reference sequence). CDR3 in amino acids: CASSASLAEGAYEQYF. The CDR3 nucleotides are TGTGCCAGCAGCGCTTCTCTAGCGGAAGGGGCCTACGAGCAGTACTTC.

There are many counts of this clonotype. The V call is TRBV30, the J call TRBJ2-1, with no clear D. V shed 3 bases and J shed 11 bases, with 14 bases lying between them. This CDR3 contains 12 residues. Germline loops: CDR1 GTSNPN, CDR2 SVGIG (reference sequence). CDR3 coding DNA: TGTGCCTGGAGCGCTTCGGCTGTTAAGCAGTTCTTC. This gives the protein CAWSASAVKQFF. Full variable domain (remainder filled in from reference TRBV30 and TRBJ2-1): SQTIHQWPATLVQPVGSPLSLECTVEGTSNPNLYWYRQAAGRGLQLLFYSVGIGQISSEVPQNLSASRPQDRQFILSSKKLLLSDSGFYLCAWSASAVKQFFGPGTRLTVL.

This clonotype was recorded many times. The CDR3 protein is CASNLLSDPTETQYF. As DNA, the CDR3 is TGTGCCAGCAATTTACTTAGCGACCCGACAGAGACCCAGTACTTC. This rearrangement joins TRBV2 to TRBJ2-5; D might be TRBD2 (5 bases). The CDR3 loop spans 15 amino acids. Per germline, CDR1 SNHLY and CDR2 FYNNEI. Trimming cost V 7 bases and J 4 bases, with 19 bases left between them.

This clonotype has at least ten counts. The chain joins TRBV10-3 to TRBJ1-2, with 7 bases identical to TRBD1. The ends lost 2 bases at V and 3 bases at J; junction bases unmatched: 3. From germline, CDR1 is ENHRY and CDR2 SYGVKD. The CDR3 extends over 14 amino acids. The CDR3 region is CAISERQGDYGYTF. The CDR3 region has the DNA TGTGCCATCAGTGAGCGACAGGGAGACTATGGCTACACCTTC.